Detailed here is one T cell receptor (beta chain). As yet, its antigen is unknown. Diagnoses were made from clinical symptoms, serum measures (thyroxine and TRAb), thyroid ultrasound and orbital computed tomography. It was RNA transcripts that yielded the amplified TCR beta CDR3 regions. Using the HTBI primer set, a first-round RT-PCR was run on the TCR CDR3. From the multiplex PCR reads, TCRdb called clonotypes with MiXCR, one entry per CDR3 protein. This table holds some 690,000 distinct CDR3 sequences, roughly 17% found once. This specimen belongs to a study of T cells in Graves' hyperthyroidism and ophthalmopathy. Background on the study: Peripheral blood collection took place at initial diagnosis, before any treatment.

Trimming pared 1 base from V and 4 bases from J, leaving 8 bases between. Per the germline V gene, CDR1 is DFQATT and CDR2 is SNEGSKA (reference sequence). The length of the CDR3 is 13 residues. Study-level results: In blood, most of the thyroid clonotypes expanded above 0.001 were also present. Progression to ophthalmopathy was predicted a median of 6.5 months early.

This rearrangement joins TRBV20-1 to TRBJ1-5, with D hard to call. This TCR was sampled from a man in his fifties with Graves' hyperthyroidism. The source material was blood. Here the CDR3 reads CSARGAGNQPQHF. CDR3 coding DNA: TGCAGTGCTAGAGGGGCCGGTAATCAGCCCCAGCATTTT.